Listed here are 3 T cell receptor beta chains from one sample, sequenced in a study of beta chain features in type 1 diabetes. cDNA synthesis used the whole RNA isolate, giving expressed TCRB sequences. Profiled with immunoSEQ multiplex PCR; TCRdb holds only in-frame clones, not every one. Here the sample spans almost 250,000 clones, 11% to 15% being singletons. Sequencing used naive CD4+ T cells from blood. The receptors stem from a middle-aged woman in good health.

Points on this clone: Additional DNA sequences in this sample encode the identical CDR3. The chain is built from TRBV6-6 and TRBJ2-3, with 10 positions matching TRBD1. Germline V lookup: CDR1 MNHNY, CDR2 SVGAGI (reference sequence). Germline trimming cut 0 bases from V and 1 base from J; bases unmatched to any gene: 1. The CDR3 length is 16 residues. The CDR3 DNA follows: TGTGCCAGCAGTTACTCTGGGACAGGGGGCACAGATACGCAGTATTTT. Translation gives CASSYSGTGGTDTQYF.

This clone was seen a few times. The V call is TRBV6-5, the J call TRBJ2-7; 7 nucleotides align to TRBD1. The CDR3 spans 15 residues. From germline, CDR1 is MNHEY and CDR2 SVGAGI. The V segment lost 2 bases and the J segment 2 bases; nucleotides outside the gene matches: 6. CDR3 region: CASSYAGGYAYEQYF. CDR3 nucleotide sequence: TGTGCCAGCAGTTACGCAGGGGGTTACGCCTACGAGCAGTACTTC.

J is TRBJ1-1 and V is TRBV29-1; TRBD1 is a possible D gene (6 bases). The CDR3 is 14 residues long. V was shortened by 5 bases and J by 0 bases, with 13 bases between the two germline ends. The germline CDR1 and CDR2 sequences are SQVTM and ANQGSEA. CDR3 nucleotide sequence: TGCAGCGTTACCCGGACAGTAATGAACACTGAAGCTTTCTTT. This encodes CSVTRTVMNTEAFF.